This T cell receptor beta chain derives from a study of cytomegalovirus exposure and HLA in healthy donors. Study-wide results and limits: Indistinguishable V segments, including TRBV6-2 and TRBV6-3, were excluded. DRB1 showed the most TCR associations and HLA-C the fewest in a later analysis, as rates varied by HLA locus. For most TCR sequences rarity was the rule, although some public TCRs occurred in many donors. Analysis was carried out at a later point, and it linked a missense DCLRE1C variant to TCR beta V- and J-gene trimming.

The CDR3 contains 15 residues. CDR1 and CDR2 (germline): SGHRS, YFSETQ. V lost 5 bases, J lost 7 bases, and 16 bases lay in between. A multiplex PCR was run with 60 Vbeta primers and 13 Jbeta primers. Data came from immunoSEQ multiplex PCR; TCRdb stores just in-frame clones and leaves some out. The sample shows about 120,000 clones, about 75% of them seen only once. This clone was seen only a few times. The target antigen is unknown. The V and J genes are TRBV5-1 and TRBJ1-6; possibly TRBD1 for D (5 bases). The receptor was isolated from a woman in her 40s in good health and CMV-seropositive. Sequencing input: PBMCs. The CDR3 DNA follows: TGCGCCAGCAGGTTTGGTACAGGTCTAAATTCACCCCTCCACTTT. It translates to CASRFGTGLNSPLHF. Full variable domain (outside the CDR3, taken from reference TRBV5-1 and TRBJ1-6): KAGVTQTPRYLIKTRGQQVTLSCSPISGHRSVSWYQQTPGQGLQFLFEYFSETQRNKGNFPGRFSGRQFSNSRSEMNVSTLELGDSALYLCASRFGTGLNSPLHFGNGTRLTVT.